A single sample gave rise to the 14 T cell receptor beta chains below, sequenced in a study of T cell responses to AZD1222 COVID-19 vaccine. The data were produced by immunoSEQ multiplex PCR, yet TCRdb's version contains in-frame clones alone and is incomplete. The repertoire has approximately 190,000 clones, about 90% of them found once; the top ten carry approximately 2.7%. The material was peripheral blood, obtained on day 0 of MenACWY control vaccination. These receptors all come from an adult in good health.

V and J are TRBV9 and TRBJ2-2; 8 positions match TRBD2. Germline-derived CDR1 and CDR2 are SGDLS and YYNGEE. The trim removed 3 bases at V and 7 bases at J, leaving 11 bases unmatched. There are 16 residues in the CDR3. CDR3: CASSGPLAGSVGELFF. The CDR3 nucleotides read TGTGCCAGCAGCGGGCCCCTAGCGGGCTCGGTCGGGGAGCTGTTTTTT.

The chain links TRBV4-2 to TRBJ2-5; 10 positions match TRBD2. In germline, CDR1 is LGHNA, CDR2 YNFKEQ. This CDR3 has 18 residues. V lost 1 base and J lost 3; bases outside the gene matches: 11. CDR3 sequence reads: CASSQVPSGTSDEETQYF. For the CDR3, the DNA is TGTGCCAGCAGCCAAGTTCCGAGCGGGACTAGCGACGAAGAGACCCAGTACTTC.

The chain has TRBV27 and TRBJ2-7, with 11 bases matching TRBD2. The germline V gene has CDR1 MNHEY and CDR2 SMNVEV (reference sequence). The CDR3 spans 18 residues. J gave up 2 bases and V 4 bases, and 13 bases lay outside the gene matches. CDR3 bases: TGTGCCAGCAGTTCTCTCCTTAGCGGGAGGGCTTCAACCTACGAGCAGTACTTC. This codes for CASSSLLSGRASTYEQYF.

The chain combines TRBV7-3 with TRBJ2-6; TRBD2 might be the D (6 bases). Trimming took off 3 bases at V and 2 bases at J, with 8 bases between the two ends. Germline CDR1 is SGHTA and CDR2 is FQGTGA. The CDR3 consists of 15 residues. CDR3: CASSLGTAGANVLTF. The CDR3 nucleotides read TGTGCCAGCAGCTTGGGGACTGCTGGGGCCAACGTCCTGACTTTC.

This chain uses TRBV27 with TRBJ1-4; possibly TRBD1 for D (6 bases). The CDR3 sequence is 13 residues long. Germline values: CDR1 MNHEY, CDR2 SMNVEV (reference sequence). V was trimmed by 5 bases and J by 7 bases, leaving 11 bases between them. The CDR3 sequence: CASSRTAIEKLFF. The CDR3 DNA follows: TGTGCCAGCAGTAGGACAGCTATTGAAAAACTGTTTTTT. Full variable domain (missing parts from reference TRBV27 and TRBJ1-4): EAQVTQNPRYLITVTGKKLTVTCSQNMNHEYMSWYRQDPGLGLRQIYYSMNVEVTDKGDVPEGYKVSRKEKRNFPLILESPSPNQTSLYFCASSRTAIEKLFFGSGTQLSVL.

The chain joins TRBV5-1 to TRBJ2-6; weak D call: TRBD1 (6 bases). CDR1 is SGHRS and CDR2 is YFSETQ in the germline V gene. With 4 bases removed from V and 1 base from J, the gap between germline ends came to 21 bases. The CDR3 is made up of 19 amino acids. This CDR3 is CASSPRQAVQPSGANVLTF. The CDR3 DNA reads as TGCGCCAGCAGCCCACGACAGGCCGTGCAACCTTCTGGGGCCAACGTCCTGACTTTC.

This chain uses TRBV20-1 with TRBJ2-7, with D tentatively TRBD1 (6 bases). The CDR3 extends over 11 amino acids. Germline V CDR1 and CDR2: DFQATT, SNEGSKA (reference sequence). V shed 5 bases and J shed 2 bases, with 7 bases lying between them. The CDR3 DNA reads TGCAGTGCTCGGGACACCTACGAGCAGTACTTC. Translation: CSARDTYEQYF.

This clone has only one observation. The gene calls are TRBV7-8 and TRBJ1-2; no reliable D call. V dropped 1 base and J dropped 4 bases, with 10 bases sitting between them. CDR1 and CDR2 (germline): SGHVS, FQNEAQ. CDR3 length equals 14 residues. CDR3 DNA: TGTGCCAGCAGCTTAGGGGGATCCCTCTATGGCTACACCTTC. Translation gives CASSLGGSLYGYTF.

J is TRBJ2-3 and V is TRBV5-1; 15 bases fit TRBD2. Germline V CDR1 and CDR2: SGHRS, YFSETQ. CDR3 length: 18 residues. V was clipped by 2 bases and J by 0 bases; unmatched bases: 4. CDR3 in amino acids: CASSLAGTSGRSTDTQYF. The CDR3 nucleotides are TGCGCCAGCAGCTTAGCCGGGACTAGCGGGAGGAGCACAGATACGCAGTATTTT. Looking up the rest from reference TRBV5-1 and TRBJ2-3 gives the full variable domain: KAGVTQTPRYLIKTRGQQVTLSCSPISGHRSVSWYQQTPGQGLQFLFEYFSETQRNKGNFPGRFSGRQFSNSRSEMNVSTLELGDSALYLCASSLAGTSGRSTDTQYFGPGTRLTVL.

The chain links TRBV9 to TRBJ2-5; 8 bases match TRBD2. Germline V gene sequence: CDR1 SGDLS, CDR2 YYNGEE. With V trimmed by 2 bases and J by 5 bases, 8 bases remained unmatched. The CDR3 covers 15 residues. The CDR3 nucleotides are TGTGCCAGCAGCGTGGACGGGAGGGCCGTGGAGACCCAGTACTTC. This encodes CASSVDGRAVETQYF. The full variable domain, its missing parts supplied by reference TRBV9 and TRBJ2-5, is DSGVTQTPKHLITATGQRVTLRCSPRSGDLSVYWYQQSLDQGLQFLIQYYNGEERAKGNILERFSAQQFPDLHSELNLSSLELGDSALYFCASSVDGRAVETQYFGPGTRLLVL.

The rearrangement links TRBV7-2 to TRBJ2-7; D may be TRBD2 (6 bases). The germline V gene encodes CDR1 SGHTA and CDR2 FQGNSA. V was shortened by 1 base and J by 1 base, with 8 bases between the two germline ends. The CDR3 is made up of 14 amino acids. The CDR3 loop is CASSLVAGSYEQYF. For the CDR3, the DNA is TGTGCCAGCAGCTTAGTTGCGGGATCCTACGAGCAGTACTTC. Full variable domain (outside the CDR3, taken from reference TRBV7-2 and TRBJ2-7): GAGVSQSPSNKVTEKGKDVELRCDPISGHTALYWYRQSLGQGLEFLIYFQGNSAPDKSGLPSDRFSAERTGGSVSTLTIQRTQQEDSAVYLCASSLVAGSYEQYFGPGTRLTVT.

The chain couples TRBV7-9 to TRBJ2-1, with D tentatively TRBD2 (7 bases). There are 13 residues in the CDR3. Per germline, CDR1 SEHNR and CDR2 FQNEAQ (reference sequence). Trimming left V 5 bases short and J 4 bases short, with 9 bases between. The CDR3 nucleotides read TGTGCCAGCAGCGGGGGGGCTTACAATGAGCAGTTCTTC. Translating it yields CASSGGAYNEQFF.

The chain combines TRBV5-1 with TRBJ2-1; 8 bases fit TRBD2. Germline V gene lookup returns CDR1 SGHRS and CDR2 YFSETQ. The CDR3 sequence is 14 residues long. V lost 4 bases to trimming and J lost 7 bases; unmatched junction nucleotides: 7. CDR3 residues: CASSPGGDQNEQFF. The CDR3 DNA reads as TGCGCCAGCAGCCCGGGGGGGGATCAGAATGAGCAGTTCTTC.

This chain connects TRBV27 to TRBJ2-1; perhaps TRBD2 as D (6 bases). CDR1 is MNHEY and CDR2 is SMNVEV in the germline V gene (reference sequence). There are 12 residues in the CDR3. V was cut by 6 bases and J by 8 bases, with 11 bases left in between. Written as DNA, the CDR3 is TGTGCCAGCAGCCGTGGAGGGGATGAGCAGTTCTTC. Translating it yields CASSRGGDEQFF.